One TCR beta chain is described in this entry. Its antigen is not yet known. Base qualities are not at hand, and no much larger clone is one base apart. This entry is derived from a study of T-cell memory formation after mild COVID-19 (dated by TCRdb to the early 2020s). Study-level background: TCR sequence clusters from the two donors were largely donor specific. Longitudinal TCRalpha and TCRbeta repertoire sequencing tracked T-cell clones expanding and contracting after mild COVID-19 in a couple of donors. Two young, previously healthy adult volunteers made up the cohort, one male and one female. Overall study outcomes, separate from this receptor: SARS-CoV-2 specificity was not confirmed for the second-wave clones peaking on day 37. Contracting CD4+ clones were found mainly in CM and EM memory subsets, while CD8+ clones were enriched in EMRA. Clones that contracted from day 15 to 85 showed balanced CD4/CD8 phenotypes, whereas a second wave of clones that expanded from day 15 to 37 leaned towards CD4+. The study covered only a couple of mild cases, and larger cohorts including severe cases with pre-infection samples were considered necessary. Some responding clones were detected in pre-infection memory, which suggested that pre-existing cross-reactive memory T cells had joined the SARS-CoV-2 response.

The sample was run on an Illumina NovaSeq 6000. cDNA libraries for TCRalpha and TCRbeta were prepared by 5'RACE using constant-segment primers, with sample barcodes and unique molecular identifiers added. Trizol reagent was used to extract RNA from every sample. Libraries were amplified in two PCR steps, with a second sample barcode and Illumina TruSeq adapters added in the second step. Libraries were sequenced on an Illumina NovaSeq with 2 x 150 bp paired-end reads. Turning to the authors' computational methods: The reads were demultiplexed and collapsed into UMI-guided consensus sequences using migec v1.2.7. Using mixcr v2.1.11, UMI consensuses were aligned to TRA and TRB V and J templates and then assembled into clonotypes. A clonotype was counted as expanded or contracted only when both edgeR and NoisET called the clonotype significant, with the noise models trained on biological replicates. For edgeR calls, the thresholds were a false discovery rate-adjusted p below 0.01 and a log2 fold-change of 1. PCA with hierarchical clustering of max-normalized trajectories of the 1000 most abundant clonotypes was used as exploratory dynamics analysis. Separately sequenced CD4+ and CD8+ repertoires were used to assign the CD4 or CD8 phenotype of responding clones. The public sequencing data were trimmed at Q25 with fastp and processed into clonotypes with MiXCR by TCRdb, which kept only in-frame beta chains. Rows merge per CDR3 protein into single entries with the most common DNA and genes. The V and J calls and clone size are TCRdb's, not the authors'. The sample profile shows 350,000 or so distinct CDR3 sequences; over 10% of them were found once. Of the sample, 20% to 25% is held by the ten largest clones.

Ficoll-Paque density gradient centrifugation was used to isolate PBMCs. The specimen was PBMCs or a T cell subset sorted from them (not recorded which). This clonotype originated in a man between 18 and 35 years old who had mild COVID-19 (a few samples of this study predate the infection). The sample titles of this study are shuffled in the database, so cell type and time point are left out; the donor was told from shared clones.

The CDR3 protein sequence reads: CASSLMGYTGELFF. In nucleotide form, the sequence is TGTGCCAGCAGTTTAATGGGTTACACCGGGGAGCTGTTTTTT. The rearranged chain carries TRBV27 and TRBJ2-2, with the D gene not confidently named. The CDR3 starts with the cysteine, ends with the phenylalanine, and has 14 residues. Only the CDR3 part of the read is kept: 42 bases, read in frame from the first base. CDR1 and CDR2 were assigned from the germline V gene (reference sequence) as MNHEY and SMNVEV. Cut back by 2 bases and 3 bases, the V and J ends lie 7 bases apart.